These T cell receptor beta chains were read from a single sample in a study of cytomegalovirus exposure and HLA in healthy donors. Produced via immunoSEQ multiplex PCR; TCRdb's table is partial and in-frame only. The sample lists some 140,000 clones, about 74% occurring once. The sequencing sample was made of PBMCs. The receptor set was obtained from a man aged 35-49 years in good health and CMV-seronegative. The CDR3 runs from the conserved cysteine through the conserved F or W. D genes are given only for firm matches. Clone size is shown for a subset of rows, as once, few, many or a class of expanded clone.

d_call	v_call	clone_size	j_call	cdr3_nt	cdr3_aa
.	TRBV28	few	TRBJ1-2	TGTGCCAGCAGCCGGGAAGGGACTAACTATGGCTACACCTTC	CASSREGTNYGYTF
.	TRBV5-5	.	TRBJ2-1	TGTGCCAGCAGCTTGGGCGGGGAAAATGAGCAGTTCTTC	CASSLGGENEQFF
.	TRBV19	once	TRBJ2-7	TGTGCCAGTAACCCAGGGGATTTTGCCTACGAGCAGTACTTC	CASNPGDFAYEQYF
.	TRBV18	once	TRBJ2-5	TGTGCCAGCTCAGAGGAAGAACCCCAGTACTTC	CASSEEEPQYF
.	TRBV7-6	.	TRBJ2-1	TGTGCCAGCAGCTTAGTGGACGGGAACAATGAGCAGTTCTTC	CASSLVDGNNEQFF
.	TRBV6-1	.	TRBJ1-3	TGTGCCAGCAGTGCTCAGGGAATTGGAAACACCATATATTTT	CASSAQGIGNTIYF
.	TRBV6-5	.	TRBJ2-5	TGTGCCAGCAGTTACTCAGACTTCTCCGGGACCCAGTACTTC	CASSYSDFSGTQYF
TRBD1	TRBV7-9	many	TRBJ1-1	TGTGCCAGCAGCTTAGGGTTTGGAGGGGGCCCTGATATGAACACTGAAGCTTTCTTT	CASSLGFGGGPDMNTEAFF
.	TRBV5-6	.	TRBJ2-2	TGTGCCAGCAGCTTGGAAGGGGCTTTGGGGACCGGGGAGCTGTTTTTT	CASSLEGALGTGELFF
TRBD1	TRBV2	.	TRBJ1-2	TGTGCCAGCAGTCCGAGCGGGACAGGGTACTATGGCTACACCTTC	CASSPSGTGYYGYTF
TRBD2	TRBV2	.	TRBJ2-3	TGTGCCAGCAGCGACGGGACTAGCGGGGGGTGGGGCACAGATACGCAGTATTTT	CASSDGTSGGWGTDTQYF
.	TRBV6-1	.	TRBJ1-4	TGTGCCAGCACTCCCCCACAGAGTAATGAAAAACTGTTTTTT	CASTPPQSNEKLFF
.	TRBV18	.	TRBJ2-5	TGTGCCAGCTCAAACCTACTGGTCCAAGAGACCCAGTACTTC	CASSNLLVQETQYF
TRBD1	TRBV19	.	TRBJ2-7	TGTGCCAGTGGCCTTGGGACAGGGGGCTCCGAGCAGTACTTC	CASGLGTGGSEQYF
.	TRBV2	.	TRBJ2-5	TGTGCCAGCAGTGAACAGGGGAAAGAGACCCAGTACTTC	CASSEQGKETQYF
TRBD1	TRBV5-1	.	TRBJ1-2	TGCGCCAGCAGCTACGGGACAGGTCCGAGCTATGGCTACACCTTC	CASSYGTGPSYGYTF
.	TRBV19	.	TRBJ1-4	TGTGCCATAGGAAGGAGGGGAGGGAAAAAACTGTTTTTT	CAIGRRGGKKLFF
.	TRBV7-2	few	TRBJ1-2	TGTGCCAGCAGTCCTATTTCACAGGGCAGCTATGGCTACACCTTC	CASSPISQGSYGYTF
.	TRBV27	medium-sized	TRBJ1-1	TGTGCCAGCAGTTTAGGCATCAACACTGAAGCTTTCTTT	CASSLGINTEAFF
.	TRBV25-1	once	TRBJ1-4	TGTGCCAGCAGTGATCAGGGTCGGGAAAAACTGTTTTTT	CASSDQGREKLFF
TRBD2	TRBV10-3	.	TRBJ2-3	TGTGCCGGCACTAGCGGCAGCACAGATACGCAGTATTTT	CAGTSGSTDTQYF
TRBD1	TRBV6-5	.	TRBJ1-1	TGTGCCAGCAGCCCCAGGGGGGTGGACACTGAAGCTTTCTTT	CASSPRGVDTEAFF
TRBD2	TRBV14	.	TRBJ2-2	TGTGCCAGCAGCACACTGGGACTAGCGGGAGTCGAGACCGGGGAGCTGTTTTTT	CASSTLGLAGVETGELFF
TRBD1	TRBV27	.	TRBJ1-2	TGTGCCAGCAGTCTCCAGACAGGGGGCTGGGGCTACACCTTC	CASSLQTGGWGYTF
TRBD1	TRBV9	.	TRBJ2-7	TGTGCCAGCAGCGTAGCTGGGACAGGGAACTACGAGCAGTACTTC	CASSVAGTGNYEQYF
.	TRBV7-9	.	TRBJ1-2	TGTGCCAGCAGTTTCACAGGCACCTATGGCTACACCTTC	CASSFTGTYGYTF
TRBD1	TRBV19	.	TRBJ1-5	TGTGCCAGTATGGACAGGGGTAATCAGCCCCAGCATTTT	CASMDRGNQPQHF
TRBD1	TRBV7-7	.	TRBJ2-3	TGTGCCAGCAGCACAGGGGGCGGAACAGATACGCAGTATTTT	CASSTGGGTDTQYF
.	TRBV5-6	.	TRBJ2-7	TGTGCCAGCAGCTTGGTCAGGTCTCCTATCGCCGAGCAGTACTTC	CASSLVRSPIAEQYF
.	TRBV9	.	TRBJ2-7	TGTGCCAGCAGGAATTTCCGGGACAACGAGTCCTACGAGCAGTACTTC	CASRNFRDNESYEQYF
.	TRBV6-5	.	TRBJ2-1	TGTGCCAGCAGGGGGGGTAAGATATACAATGAGCAGTTCTTC	CASRGGKIYNEQFF
.	TRBV30	.	TRBJ1-2	TGTGCCTGGAGCCCGACAGTTGGCTACACCTTC	CAWSPTVGYTF
TRBD2	TRBV28	.	TRBJ2-7	TGTGCCACCCTCCTGGGGGGGACGGACGAGCAGTACTTC	CATLLGGTDEQYF
.	TRBV4-3	.	TRBJ2-3	TGCGCCAGCAGCCGGGGCCCTGGAGATACGCAGTATTTT	CASSRGPGDTQYF
TRBD2	TRBV7-3	few	TRBJ2-1	TGTGCCAGCAGCGCCCAGGGTGGGGGGGGAAATGAGCAGTTCTTC	CASSAQGGGGNEQFF
TRBD1	TRBV5-5	.	TRBJ1-2	TGTGCCAGCAGCTCACCGGGACAGTTAACCTATGGCTACACCTTC	CASSSPGQLTYGYTF
.	TRBV13	.	TRBJ1-1	TGTGCCAGCAGCTTAAAGCAGGGGACGGGCACTGAAGCTTTCTTT	CASSLKQGTGTEAFF
TRBD1	TRBV29-1	once	TRBJ2-7	TGCAGCGCTTCTGTCGGGACAGGGGCCTACGAGCAGTACTTC	CSASVGTGAYEQYF
TRBD2	TRBV9	few	TRBJ2-2	TGTGCCAGCAGCGTCACCGGGAGGGAGAGCACCGGGGAGCTGTTTTTT	CASSVTGRESTGELFF
TRBD1	TRBV30	once	TRBJ1-2	TGTGCCTGGAGTGCAAGGGGACAGGGTCGAGTGTGGCCCTATGGCTACACCTTC	CAWSARGQGRVWPYGYTF
TRBD2	TRBV6-6	.	TRBJ2-3	TGTGCCAGCAGATTACTAGCGGAGATCACAGATACGCAGTATTTT	CASRLLAEITDTQYF
.	TRBV5-1	few	TRBJ2-3	TGCGCCAGCAGCTTGATGGGCCGGGGGTTCATAGATACGCAGTATTTT	CASSLMGRGFIDTQYF
TRBD1	TRBV6-1	few	TRBJ1-1	TGTGCCAGCAGTGATTATGGACAGGGCGGGGAAGCTTTCTTT	CASSDYGQGGEAFF
.	TRBV15	.	TRBJ2-7	TGTGCCACCAGCAGAGATCCAGGGGTCGGCTACGAGCAGTACTTC	CATSRDPGVGYEQYF
TRBD1	TRBV5-1	.	TRBJ1-4	TGCGCCAGCAGCTCCCGGGACAGGGACGGAAAACTGTTTTTT	CASSSRDRDGKLFF
TRBD1	TRBV6-5	once	TRBJ2-5	TGTGCCAGCAGCCGAGACAGGGCAGAGACCCAGTACTTC	CASSRDRAETQYF